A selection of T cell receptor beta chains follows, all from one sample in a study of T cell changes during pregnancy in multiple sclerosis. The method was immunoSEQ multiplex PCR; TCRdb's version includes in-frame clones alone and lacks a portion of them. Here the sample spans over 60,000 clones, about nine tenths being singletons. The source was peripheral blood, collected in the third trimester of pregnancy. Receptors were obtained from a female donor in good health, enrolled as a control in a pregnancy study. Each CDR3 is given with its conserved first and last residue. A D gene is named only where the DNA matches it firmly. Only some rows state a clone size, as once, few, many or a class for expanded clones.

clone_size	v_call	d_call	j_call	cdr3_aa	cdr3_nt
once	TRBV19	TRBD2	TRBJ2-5	CASSTTSGGASQETQYF	TGTGCCAGTAGTACGACTAGCGGGGGGGCATCTCAAGAGACCCAGTACTTC
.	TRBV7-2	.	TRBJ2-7	CASSLVTTLASYEQYF	TGTGCCAGCAGCTTAGTAACCACTCTCGCCTCCTACGAGCAGTACTTC
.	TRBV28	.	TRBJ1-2	CASIRGSNGYTF	TGTGCCAGCATCCGGGGAAGTAATGGCTACACCTTC
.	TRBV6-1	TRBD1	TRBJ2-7	CASSGTGLYEQYF	TGTGCCAGCAGTGGGACAGGCCTGTACGAGCAGTACTTC
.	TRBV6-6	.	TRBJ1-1	CASSYTGYSNTEAFF	TGTGCCAGCAGTTATACCGGTTATTCGAACACTGAAGCTTTCTTT
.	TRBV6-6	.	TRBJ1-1	CASIISSGNTEAFF	TGTGCCAGCATTATCTCCAGTGGGAACACTGAAGCTTTCTTT
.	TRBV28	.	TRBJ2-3	CASSTRRGWRDTQYF	TGTGCCAGCAGTACCCGGCGTGGCTGGAGGGATACGCAGTATTTT
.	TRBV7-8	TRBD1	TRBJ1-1	CASSRDRGNTEAFF	TGTGCCAGCAGCCGGGACAGAGGGAACACTGAAGCTTTCTTT
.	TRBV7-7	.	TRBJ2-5	CASSLASPSGTQYF	TGTGCTAGCAGCTTAGCGTCTCCCAGTGGGACCCAGTACTTC
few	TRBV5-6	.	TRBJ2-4	CASSTGPGNIQYF	TGTGCCAGCAGTACCGGCCCGGGGAACATTCAGTACTTC
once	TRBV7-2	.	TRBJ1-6	CASSSSGLGNSPLHF	TGTGCCAGCAGCTCGAGCGGACTAGGTAATTCACCCCTCCACTTT
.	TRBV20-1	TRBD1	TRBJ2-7	CSAGDRDEQYF	TGCAGTGCTGGAGACAGGGACGAGCAGTACTTC
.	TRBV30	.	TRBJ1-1	CAWSGTRGYDTEAFF	TGTGCCTGGAGTGGGACAAGGGGTTATGATACTGAAGCTTTCTTT